The 5 T cell receptor beta chains given below trace back to one sample, sequenced in a study of identifying expanded T cells in peripheral blood. TCRdb's copy holds only in-frame clones and misses some; the assay was immunoSEQ multiplex PCR. The sample lists some 120,000 clones; about 80% were seen once. The sequenced material came from blood. All receptors come from a person aged 18 to 69 in good health.

Only one count was recorded for this clone. The rearrangement uses TRBV6-5 and TRBJ1-1; D is unresolved. Trimming removed 2 bases from V and 6 bases from J, with 13 bases in between. The germline gives CDR1 MNHEY, CDR2 SVGAGI. The CDR3 consists of 14 residues. CDR3 sequence: CASSYNPIRAEAFF. CDR3 bases: TGTGCCAGCAGTTACAATCCTATTCGCGCTGAAGCTTTCTTT.

The J gene is TRBJ1-1, the V gene TRBV7-9; 8 nucleotides agree with TRBD1. The CDR3 spans 16 residues. V shed 1 base, J shed 4 bases, and the junction held 8 bases outside the gene matches. In germline, CDR1 is SEHNR, CDR2 FQNEAQ (reference sequence). CDR3 residues: CASSLGWVDRGTEAFF. CDR3 coding DNA: TGTGCCAGCAGCTTAGGGTGGGTTGACAGGGGCACTGAAGCTTTCTTT.

J is TRBJ1-1 and V is TRBV30; possibly TRBD1 for D (5 bases). Germline assignment: CDR1 GTSNPN and CDR2 SVGIG (reference sequence). The CDR3 has 16 amino acids. The V and J ends lost 4 bases and 0 bases respectively, with 18 bases between them. The CDR3 DNA is TGTGCCTGGACCCAGAAAGGGGATGGTCTGAACACTGAAGCTTTCTTT. Translated: CAWTQKGDGLNTEAFF.

The chain is built from TRBV10-2 and TRBJ2-2, with 7 bases fitting TRBD2. The CDR3 is 17 amino acids. Trimming removed 2 bases from V and 2 bases from J; junction bases left unmatched: 8. CDR1 WSHSY and CDR2 SAAADI come from the germline V gene. Here the CDR3 DNA reads TGCGCCAGCAGTGAGGGGGTGCCGGGACTAAACACCGGGGAGCTGTTTTTT. Translation: CASSEGVPGLNTGELFF.

The chain is built from TRBV2 and TRBJ2-3, with no clear D. V was trimmed by 6 bases and J by 2 bases, leaving 9 bases between them. Germline loops: CDR1 SNHLY, CDR2 FYNNEI. This CDR3 is built from 13 residues. CDR3: CASSGRTTDTQYF. Written as DNA, the CDR3 is TGTGCCAGCAGCGGACGTACCACAGATACGCAGTATTTT.